This T cell receptor beta chain stems from a study of T cell repertoires in cytomegalovirus infection. V was cut by 1 base and J by 6 bases, with 16 bases left in between. The germline CDR1 and CDR2 sequences are DFQATT and SNEGSKA (reference sequence). This CDR3 is 15 amino acids long. Turning to this clonotype: Its antigen is still unknown.

TCRdb reanalysed the reads using MiXCR and keeps one entry per CDR3 protein. The repertoire holds 54,000 or so distinct CDR3 sequences, with roughly 34% as singletons. J is TRBJ2-1 and V is TRBV20-1, with D uncertain. Source material: PBMCs, sequenced either directly or after in vitro stimulation (not recorded which). The receptor was derived from a human donor in good health (CMV status not recorded). Some clones in this sample may be carry-over from other donors' samples. As DNA, the CDR3 is TGCAGTGCTAGAGGGAGTATGGGATCTCGCAATGAGCAGTTCTTC. Translated, it gives CSARGSMGSRNEQFF.